A selection of T cell receptor beta chains follows, all from one sample in a study of blood T cell repertoires in COVID-19. The method was immunoSEQ multiplex PCR; TCRdb's version includes in-frame clones alone and lacks a portion of them. In the table there are over 150,000 clones, 80% to 90% of which are singletons. Material: peripheral blood. The receptor set was obtained from a woman in her late teens or twenties who had recovered from COVID-19. Each CDR3 is given with its conserved first and last residue. Fields, in order: D gene, V gene, J gene, clone size, CDR3 DNA, CDR3 protein. A D gene is named only where the DNA matches it firmly. Some rows mark clone size as missing; the rest say once, few, many or name a class of expanded clone.

-	TRBV6-2/TRBV6-3	TRBJ1-2	-	TGTGCCAGCAGTTCGGGCAGGGCCTATGGCTACACCTTC	CASSSGRAYGYTF
TRBD2	TRBV5-1	TRBJ2-3	-	TGCGCCAGCAGCCCTGGACTAGCGGGGGGGTTGGATACGCAGTATTTT	CASSPGLAGGLDTQYF
TRBD1	TRBV24-1	TRBJ2-7	-	TGTGCCACCAGTGATTTCAGGGACAGGGACTACGAGCAGTACTTC	CATSDFRDRDYEQYF
-	TRBV12-3/TRBV12-4	TRBJ1-2	once	TGTGCCAGCAGTTTACAGGGTGGCTACACCTTC	CASSLQGGYTF
-	TRBV6-4	TRBJ2-6	-	TGTGCCAGCAGTGCGTCAGCTGGGGCCAACGTCCTGACTTTC	CASSASAGANVLTF
TRBD2	TRBV14	TRBJ2-3	-	TGTGCCAGCAGCCGAGGACTAGCGGGAGGTATCACAGATACGCAGTATTTT	CASSRGLAGGITDTQYF
TRBD2	TRBV9	TRBJ2-2	once	TGTGCCAGCAGCGTAGCTTCGGGCGCTGGGACTAGCGGGAGGGCCCCCGGGGAGCTGTTTTTT	CASSVASGAGTSGRAPGELFF
-	TRBV7-2	TRBJ1-5	-	TGTGCCAGCAGCTCCTGGGGGGGTCTTTATAGCAATCAGCCCCAGCATTTT	CASSSWGGLYSNQPQHF
-	TRBV4-1	TRBJ1-1	-	TGCGCCAGCAGCCAAGTATCGGGACAAGTGAACACTGAAGCTTTCTTT	CASSQVSGQVNTEAFF
TRBD2	TRBV4-1	TRBJ2-7	-	TGCGCCAGCAGCCATGTACTAGCGGGGCCGAGCTCCTACGAGCAGTACTTC	CASSHVLAGPSSYEQYF
TRBD1	TRBV5-1	TRBJ1-1	-	TGCGCCAGCAGCGCCCAGGGGGTCACTGAAGCTTTCTTT	CASSAQGVTEAFF
TRBD1	TRBV19	TRBJ2-1	-	TGTGCCAGTAGTCTCCGGACAGGAAGGTCCTACAATGAGCAGTTCTTC	CASSLRTGRSYNEQFF
TRBD2	TRBV27	TRBJ2-3	-	TGTGCCAGCAGCTCCTATAGCGGGGGGGCGTCAGATACGCAGTATTTT	CASSSYSGGASDTQYF
-	TRBV11-2	TRBJ2-3	-	TGTGCCAGCAGCTTAAGTGGGAGGACAGATACGCAGTATTTT	CASSLSGRTDTQYF
-	TRBV4-1	TRBJ2-4	-	TGCGCCAGCAGCCAAGCCCCCTATGACATTCAGTACTTC	CASSQAPYDIQYF
-	TRBV2	TRBJ1-1	-	TGTGCCAGCAGTGGGACGGGGGAAGCTTTCTTT	CASSGTGEAFF
TRBD1	TRBV7-9	TRBJ2-5	-	TGTGCCAGCAGCTTAGGTCTACAGGGGGTAGAGACCCAGTACTTC	CASSLGLQGVETQYF
-	TRBV2	TRBJ1-6	-	TGTGCCAGCTGTTGGGGGAGGAATTCACCCCTCCACTTT	CASCWGRNSPLHF
-	TRBV4-2	TRBJ2-5	-	TGTGCCAGCAGTCAAGGCGAAGTTGAGACCCAGTACTTC	CASSQGEVETQYF
-	TRBV5-1	TRBJ2-2	-	TGCGCCAGCTATCTAGCGACGAACACCGGGGAGCTGTTTTTT	CASYLATNTGELFF
TRBD2	TRBV13	TRBJ2-3	-	TGTGCCAGCAGCTTAGGCCCTAGCGGGGGGACTAGCACAGATACGCAGTATTTT	CASSLGPSGGTSTDTQYF
TRBD2	TRBV5-5	TRBJ2-1	-	TGTGCCAGCAGCTTGGAGAGCGGGGACTATGAGCAGTTCTTC	CASSLESGDYEQFF
TRBD2	TRBV11-3	TRBJ2-1	-	TGTGCCAGCAGCACCTGGACTAGCGGGAGTCAGAATGAGCAGTTCTTC	CASSTWTSGSQNEQFF
TRBD1	TRBV7-2	TRBJ2-3	-	TGTGCCAGCAGCTTGTCCCGGGACAGGGGAGATACGCAGTATTTT	CASSLSRDRGDTQYF
TRBD2	TRBV9	TRBJ2-2	-	TGTGCCAGCAGCGTAGCACTGGGACTAGCGGGTACCGGGGAGCTGTTTTTT	CASSVALGLAGTGELFF
TRBD1	TRBV9	TRBJ1-2	-	TGTGCCAGCAGCGTAGATCGGCCAGGGGGCGGTGGCTATGGCTACACCTTC	CASSVDRPGGGGYGYTF
TRBD1	TRBV6-2/TRBV6-3	TRBJ1-2	once	TGTGCCAGCAGCAACCCACCCTGGGACAGGGACCTACCCTATGGCTACACCTTC	CASSNPPWDRDLPYGYTF
TRBD1	TRBV7-2	TRBJ1-5	few	TGTGCCAGCAGCGCCCAACAGGGGCAGCCCCAGCATTTT	CASSAQQGQPQHF
TRBD2	TRBV19	TRBJ2-3	-	TGTGCCAGTAGTATCACAGCGGGATTGGGTACAGATACGCAGTATTTT	CASSITAGLGTDTQYF
-	TRBV5-6	TRBJ2-7	-	TGTGCCAGCAGCTTGGTACCTGACAACTCCTACGAGCAGTACTTC	CASSLVPDNSYEQYF
TRBD2	TRBV7-2	TRBJ2-3	-	TGTGCCAGCAGCTTACAGACTAGCGGGGGAACAGATACGCAGTATTTT	CASSLQTSGGTDTQYF
TRBD1	TRBV6-2/TRBV6-3	TRBJ2-7	-	TGTGCCAGCAGTAACAGGGGGAGGCAGTACTTC	CASSNRGRQYF
TRBD1	TRBV5-1	TRBJ1-6	-	TGCGCCAGCAGCTTGGAGTTCCCGGGACAGGCCAATAATTCACCCCTCCACTTT	CASSLEFPGQANNSPLHF
-	TRBV30	TRBJ1-1	-	TGTGCCTGGAGGGACATCGCGAACACTGAAGCTTTCTTT	CAWRDIANTEAFF
-	TRBV27	TRBJ1-4	-	TGTGCCACCCAACGAGGGCGTTTTAAGGATGAAAAACTGTTTTTT	CATQRGRFKDEKLFF
-	TRBV7-9	TRBJ1-5	-	TGTGCCAGCAGCTTAGGTGGGGCGCGACAGCCCCAGCATTTT	CASSLGGARQPQHF
TRBD1	TRBV6-6	TRBJ2-7	-	TGTGCCAGCAGAACCGGGACAGGATTCCACGAGCAGTACTTC	CASRTGTGFHEQYF
-	TRBV6-4	TRBJ2-3	-	TGTGCCAGCTCGGGACTCCTCGGAGATACGCAGTATTTT	CASSGLLGDTQYF
TRBD1	TRBV4-3	TRBJ2-2	-	TGCGCCAGCTCGCAGGGGGCTAGGACCGGGGAGCTGTTTTTT	CASSQGARTGELFF
-	TRBV4-2	TRBJ2-2	-	TGTGCCAGCAGCCCGGGAGTTGCCGGGGAGCTGTTTTTT	CASSPGVAGELFF
-	TRBV7-3	TRBJ1-1	-	TGTGCCAGCAGTCTCCTGCCGGTTGGCACTGAAGCTTTCTTT	CASSLLPVGTEAFF
TRBD2	TRBV3-1/TRBV3-2	TRBJ2-1	once	TGTGCCAGCAGCTCACAGGGGTTTGGGACTAGCCCCCCCGATGAGCAGTTCTTC	CASSSQGFGTSPPDEQFF
TRBD1	TRBV19	TRBJ2-6	once	TGTGCCAGTAGTAGATTTTACCTTGACCCGGGACAGGGGGTACGAGAGGCAGGGGCCAACGTCCTGACTTTC	CASSRFYLDPGQGVREAGANVLTF
TRBD1	TRBV3-1/TRBV3-2	TRBJ1-5	-	TGTGCCAGCAGTTGGGACAGGAGCCAGCCCCAGCATTTT	CASSWDRSQPQHF
TRBD1	TRBV5-4	TRBJ1-2	-	TGTGCCAGCAGCTTGCCCGGGACAGGGGGACGTGGCTACACCTTC	CASSLPGTGGRGYTF
-	TRBV5-1	TRBJ2-1	-	TGCGCCAGCCACCCGGACTTCTACAATGAGCAGTTCTTC	CASHPDFYNEQFF
TRBD2	TRBV5-1	TRBJ2-7	-	TGCGCCAGCAGCTTGGGGCTAGCGGGATACTCCTACGAGCAGTACTTC	CASSLGLAGYSYEQYF
TRBD1	TRBV7-2	TRBJ1-5	-	TGTGCCAGCAGCCCGGACAGGGGCAATCAGCCCCAGCATTTT	CASSPDRGNQPQHF
-	TRBV5-1	TRBJ2-7	-	TGCGCCAGCAGCTCCGGGACACTTGAGTACTTC	CASSSGTLEYF
-	TRBV15	TRBJ2-1	few	TGTGCCACCAGCATGACGCCCAGACTAGGCAGCAATGAGCAGTTCTTC	CATSMTPRLGSNEQFF
-	TRBV4-3	TRBJ2-3	-	TGCGCCAGCAGCCAAGATCCCCGGACAGATACGCAGTATTTT	CASSQDPRTDTQYF
-	TRBV18	TRBJ1-2	-	TGTGCCAGCTCACCATCTTCGGGGGTGTCGGGGGAAGGCTACACCTTC	CASSPSSGVSGEGYTF
-	TRBV29-1	TRBJ2-1	-	TGCAGCGTTGAGCACAGCACGGCAGAGCAGTTCTTC	CSVEHSTAEQFF
TRBD2	TRBV15	TRBJ2-4	once	TGTGCCACCAGCAGGGGACTAGCGGGCCCTTCTAAAAACATTCAGTACTTC	CATSRGLAGPSKNIQYF
TRBD2	TRBV9	TRBJ2-1	-	TGTGCCAGCAGCGTAGAGGCTAGCGGGGGGGCTTACAATGAGCAGTTCTTC	CASSVEASGGAYNEQFF